What follows is one T cell receptor beta chain and its context. This record comes from a study of patients and donors after allogeneic stem cell transplantation. One entry per CDR3 protein, called by TCRdb with MiXCR from the RT-PCR reads. Among 65,000 to 80,000 distinct CDR3 sequences listed, 26% were seen once. V was trimmed by 0 bases and J by 11 bases, leaving 11 bases between them. The CDR3 is 13 residues long. In germline, CDR1 is MGHRA, CDR2 YSYEKL. The chain is built from TRBV4-1 and TRBJ1-5; D remains unclear. Sequencing used blood, either unsorted or a sorted T cell fraction (not recorded which). The source of this sequence is a human donor who was either an allogeneic HSCT recipient or a stem cell or donor lymphocyte infusion donor (not recorded which). It is not recorded whose cells these are; they may come from a transplant donor. The CDR3 here is CASSQERYNTQHF. The DNA for the CDR3 is TGCGCCAGCAGCCAAGAAAGGTACAATACCCAGCATTTT.